The 18 T cell receptor beta chains given below trace back to one sample, sequenced in a study of T cell clusters in autoimmune cytopenias. Multiplex touch-down PCR amplified TRB using TRB-A and TRB-B pools in one tube. TCRdb re-called the multiplex PCR reads and shows each CDR3 protein once, DNA omitted. The sample totals around 7,800 distinct CDR3 sequences. Each sample's input was roughly 250 ng genomic DNA, some 38,000 genome equivalents. The sequencing sample was made of peripheral blood. These receptors were obtained from a human donor with an autoimmune cytopenia or autoimmune hepatitis (not recorded which).

V is TRBV7-9 and J is TRBJ2-2; TCRdb returns TRBD1, unconfirmable since there is no DNA. Germline CDR1 and CDR2: SEHNR and FQNEAQ (reference sequence). CDR3 size: 18 residues. This CDR3 reads CASSFKRQGGPNTGELFF.

V gene TRBV2 combines with J gene TRBJ1-6; TCRdb's D call of TRBD1 is untestable without DNA. Germline V lookup: CDR1 SNHLY, CDR2 FYNNEI. The CDR3 spans 14 residues. The CDR3 region is CASSGQGDNSPLHF.

The chain uses TRBV6-5 and TRBJ2-3; TCRdb proposes TRBD1, but this gene call is untestable without DNA. The V gene's germline CDR1 is MNHEY and CDR2 SVGAGI. CDR3 size: 19 residues. The CDR3 here is CASSVYGRGARPPTDTQYF.

This chain uses TRBV20-1 with TRBJ2-3; the D gene TCRdb calls, TRBD1, cannot be checked with no DNA. Germline V lookup: CDR1 DFQATT, CDR2 SNEGSKA (reference sequence). The CDR3 spans 15 residues. This CDR3 is CSARSYRGTPDTQYF.

V is TRBV2 and J is TRBJ1-6; as DNA is missing, the TRBD1 call by TCRdb cannot be tested. Germline CDR1 reads SNHLY; CDR2 reads FYNNEI. There are 15 residues in the CDR3. This CDR3 reads CASSEVGTINSPLHF.

Measured by frequency, this clonotype is medium-sized (0.01 to 0.1%). The chain combines TRBV6-5 with TRBJ2-7; TCRdb's D call of TRBD1 is untestable without DNA. Germline CDR1 and CDR2: MNHEY and SVGAGI. This CDR3 spans 16 amino acids. CDR3 region: CASSYSFRTSTYEQYF.

In terms of frequency, this clonotype is medium-sized. CDR3 sequence reads: CASSLGSFQGHGYTF. This rearrangement joins TRBV5-6 to TRBJ1-2. The germline V gene encodes CDR1 SGHDT and CDR2 YYEEEE. The CDR3 covers 15 residues. The variable domain in full, completed from reference TRBV5-6 and TRBJ1-2, reads DAGVTQSPTHLIKTRGQQVTLRCSPKSGHDTVSWYQQALGQGPQFIFQYYEEEERQRGNFPDRFSGHQFPNYSSELNVNALLLGDSALYLCASSLGSFQGHGYTFGSGTRLTVV.

The chain links TRBV18 to TRBJ1-2; checking the TCRdb D call of TRBD1 is not possible without DNA. This CDR3 has 18 amino acids. Germline V gives CDR1 KGHSH, CDR2 LQKENI. CDR3 in amino acids: CASSPLGPGQVALYGYTF.

The chain combines TRBV6-1 with TRBJ1-1. Germline CDR1 is MNHNS and CDR2 is SASEGT. The CDR3 is made up of 13 amino acids. This CDR3 is CASTPTMNTEAFF.

V is TRBV6-1 and J is TRBJ1-6; TCRdb lists TRBD1, though no DNA is available to test this call. The germline V gene has CDR1 MNHNS and CDR2 SASEGT. The length of the CDR3 is 16 residues. The chain's CDR3 is CASSHDLQGISSPLHF.

The V gene is TRBV6-5, the J gene TRBJ1-3; with no DNA, the TCRdb D assignment of TRBD1 cannot be verified. Per germline, CDR1 MNHEY and CDR2 SVGAGI. There are 18 residues in the CDR3. Here the CDR3 reads CASSYSSQGARSGNTIYF.

The CDR3: CASSITGAGANVLTF. The chain couples TRBV2 to TRBJ2-6; the TCRdb call, TRBD1, lacks DNA for checking. Per germline, CDR1 SNHLY and CDR2 FYNNEI. The CDR3 spans 15 residues.

The genes are TRBV7-2 and TRBJ2-3; there is no DNA to check the TCRdb D call of TRBD2. Germline V gives CDR1 SGHTA, CDR2 FQGNSA. This CDR3 has 12 amino acids. The CDR3: CASSFLAGVEYF. Drawing the rest from reference TRBV7-2 and TRBJ2-3, the complete variable domain is GAGVSQSPSNKVTEKGKDVELRCDPISGHTALYWYRQSLGQGLEFLIYFQGNSAPDKSGLPSDRFSAERTGGSVSTLTIQRTQQEDSAVYLCASSFLAGVEYFGPGTRLTVL.

The chain is built from TRBV27 and TRBJ2-5; the D gene TCRdb calls, TRBD2, cannot be checked with no DNA. In germline, CDR1 is MNHEY, CDR2 SMNVEV (reference sequence). This CDR3 spans 15 amino acids. CDR3 protein: CASTRSSGIGETQYF.

In terms of frequency, this clonotype is hyperexpanded. This chain joins TRBV5-5 and TRBJ1-2. Germline V lookup: CDR1 SGHKS, CDR2 YYEKEE (reference sequence). This CDR3 has 15 amino acids. CDR3 loop: CASSLVAGGWNGYTF.

The chain links TRBV12-3 or TRBV12-4 to TRBJ1-1; TCRdb's D call, TRBD1, is unchecked because there is no DNA. This CDR3 is built from 15 residues. CDR3: CASSLTPHDRAGAFF.

Measured by frequency, this clonotype is medium-sized (0.01 to 0.1%). The rearrangement joins TRBV30 to TRBJ2-7; TCRdb's D gene call, TRBD1, goes unchecked for lack of DNA. Germline V gene lookup returns CDR1 GTSNPN and CDR2 SVGIG (reference sequence). This CDR3 comprises 13 residues. CDR3 amino acids: CALGRGLGYEQYF.

This chain connects TRBV6-6 to TRBJ1-2. Germline V gene lookup returns CDR1 MNHNY and CDR2 SVGAGI (reference sequence). The CDR3 extends over 15 amino acids. This CDR3 is CASSSGGGTSGGYTF.